This T cell receptor beta chain appears in the sequencing data of a study of T cell responses to AZD1222 COVID-19 vaccine. The method was immunoSEQ multiplex PCR; TCRdb's version includes in-frame clones alone and lacks a portion of them. Altogether 100,000 to 120,000 clones are present, 94% being singletons, with the ten largest covering approximately 2.9%. Study results and caveats: Researchers took repertoire samples only after the peak T cell response had come.

The CDR3 sequence is 12 residues long. Between the trimmed V and J ends, which lost 5 bases and 0 bases, there was a span of 5 bases. Germline lookup yields CDR1 SQVTM and CDR2 ANQGSEA. With regard to this clone: Its antigen is still unknown.

The sequence derives from an adult who received the AZD1222 COVID-19 vaccine. The specimen comprised peripheral blood, sampled 28 days after the second AZD1222 dose. The chain has TRBV29-1 and TRBJ2-1; unclear D gene. The CDR3 region is CSVSYSYNEQFF. DNA for the CDR3: TGCAGCGTTTCTTACTCCTACAATGAGCAGTTCTTC.